This entry lists 30 T cell receptor beta chains sequenced from one sample in a study of cytomegalovirus exposure and HLA in healthy donors. With 60 Vbeta and 13 Jbeta primers, the PCR was carried out. TCRdb's table, derived via immunoSEQ multiplex PCR, lists solely in-frame clones and lacks some. This repertoire shows over 150,000 clones, around 80% found once; its top ten account for around 4.8%. The sequencing sample was made of PBMCs. The receptors were gathered from a man aged 18 to 30 in good health and CMV-seronegative.

This clone came up once. The chain is built from TRBV7-9 and TRBJ2-5, with D unclear. This CDR3 has 15 amino acids. Trimming took off 5 bases at V and 1 base at J, with 14 bases between the two ends. CDR1 is SEHNR, CDR2 FQNEAQ, per germline (reference sequence). DNA for the CDR3: TGTGCCAGCAGCCTCATTAGTCGGAGCCAAGAGACCCAGTACTTC. Protein: CASSLISRSQETQYF.

The chain recombines TRBV6-1 with TRBJ2-7, with D unresolved. Germline V CDR1 and CDR2: MNHNS, SASEGT. With 10 bases removed from V and 2 bases from J, the gap between germline ends came to 18 bases. The CDR3 length is 14 residues. CDR3 nucleotides: TGTGCCACCCCCGGGTCACGAATCCCCTACGAGCAGTACTTC. It codes for CATPGSRIPYEQYF.

This clone was observed a few times. This rearrangement joins TRBV5-1 to TRBJ2-7; D unresolved. The germline V gene has CDR1 SGHRS and CDR2 YFSETQ. V gave up 0 bases and J gave up 2 bases, with 3 bases separating them. The length of the CDR3 is 12 residues. The CDR3 bases are TGCGCCAGCAGCTTGGGAGCCTACGAGCAGTACTTC. Amino acids: CASSLGAYEQYF.

Only a few counts were recorded for this clone. The chain couples TRBV6-6 to TRBJ2-1; 9 bases fit TRBD1. The V gene end was trimmed by 4 bases and the J gene end by 13 bases; junction bases not matched to a gene: 14. In germline, CDR1 is MNHNY, CDR2 SVGAGI (reference sequence). This CDR3 comprises 15 residues. This CDR3 is CASSSHTGGPVGQFF. The CDR3, as DNA: TGTGCCAGCAGTTCCCACACAGGGGGCCCCGTAGGACAGTTCTTC.

The chain combines TRBV5-1 with TRBJ1-2; 12 bases line up with TRBD1. Germline V CDR1 and CDR2: SGHRS, YFSETQ. The junction had 4 bases not matched to a gene; V was cut back by 2 bases and J by 5 bases. This CDR3 is 15 amino acids long. This CDR3 is CASSFGTGGSYGYTF. CDR3 in DNA: TGCGCCAGCAGCTTCGGGACAGGGGGCTCTTATGGCTACACCTTC.

This clone showed up just a few times. The rearrangement uses TRBV7-8 and TRBJ1-2; no definite D call. Germline CDR1 and CDR2: SGHVS and FQNEAQ. The V end lost 1 base, the J end lost 5 bases, and 8 bases lay between the germline ends. The CDR3 consists of 13 residues. This CDR3 reads CASSLESRYGYTF. The CDR3 region has the DNA TGTGCCAGCAGCTTAGAGAGTCGATATGGCTACACCTTC.

This chain connects TRBV13 to TRBJ2-7; D unresolved. Germline V gene sequence: CDR1 PRHDT, CDR2 FYEKMQ (reference sequence). The CDR3 is 13 amino acids. Trimming pared 2 bases from V and 6 bases from J, leaving 11 bases between. The CDR3 nucleotides read TGTGCCAGCAGCTTACAAGCTCCGGGCGAGCAGTACTTC. This gives the protein CASSLQAPGEQYF.

The chain is built from TRBV5-5 and TRBJ2-2; 7 bases are shared with TRBD2. The CDR3 length is 15 residues. J was trimmed by 4 bases and V by 5 bases; bases with no gene match: 8. Germline CDR1 SGHKS, CDR2 YYEKEE (reference sequence). CDR3 residues: CASSPRGGSTGELFF. The CDR3 coding sequence is TGTGCCAGCAGTCCAAGGGGAGGGTCCACCGGGGAGCTGTTTTTT.

The V call is TRBV7-9, the J call TRBJ2-3, with 7 bases fitting TRBD2. The CDR3 extends over 12 amino acids. Germline assignment: CDR1 SEHNR and CDR2 FQNEAQ (reference sequence). The ends lost 9 bases at V and 2 bases at J; junction bases unmatched: 2. The CDR3 nucleotides are TGTGCCAGTCGGGGGGACACAGATACGCAGTATTTT. Translation gives CASRGDTDTQYF.

This chain joins TRBV5-6 and TRBJ2-1, with TRBD2 matching 7 bases. The V segment lost 2 bases and the J segment 7 bases; nucleotides outside the gene matches: 9. In germline, CDR1 is SGHDT, CDR2 YYEEEE. CDR3 length: 15 amino acids. In DNA form, the CDR3 reads TGTGCCAGCAGCTTCCTTCCCACCGGGGGGAATGAGCAGTTCTTC. It specifies CASSFLPTGGNEQFF. The complete variable domain, with remaining parts taken from reference TRBV5-6 and TRBJ2-1, reads DAGVTQSPTHLIKTRGQQVTLRCSPKSGHDTVSWYQQALGQGPQFIFQYYEEEERQRGNFPDRFSGHQFPNYSSELNVNALLLGDSALYLCASSFLPTGGNEQFFGPGTRLTVL.

The gene calls are TRBV4-1 and TRBJ2-4; tentatively, D is TRBD1 (6 bases). V was shortened by 3 bases and J by 0 bases, with 15 bases between the two germline ends. This CDR3 has 17 amino acids. Germline V gene sequence: CDR1 MGHRA, CDR2 YSYEKL. The CDR3, as DNA: TGCGCCAGCAGCCACCCCGTCAGGGGAGAAGCCAAAAACATTCAGTACTTC. Translation gives CASSHPVRGEAKNIQYF.

The gene calls are TRBV6-6 and TRBJ2-2; D call uncertain. Deletions cut 0 bases from V and 2 bases from J, with 10 bases between. This CDR3 comprises 16 residues. CDR1 is MNHNY, CDR2 SVGAGI, per germline (reference sequence). CDR3 nucleotide sequence: TGTGCCAGCAGTTACTCGAGAGCGACTAACACCGGGGAGCTGTTTTTT. Its translation is CASSYSRATNTGELFF.

This sequence joins TRBV5-1 and TRBJ2-7; D remains unclear. Trimming took 5 bases from V and 3 from J, leaving 9 bases between them. The CDR3 spans 12 residues. CDR1 and CDR2 from the germline V gene are SGHRS and YFSETQ. CDR3: CASSGEVYEQYF. The CDR3 DNA reads TGCGCCAGCAGTGGAGAGGTCTACGAGCAGTACTTC.

This chain uses TRBV6-1 with TRBJ2-1; D remains unclear. This CDR3 is built from 13 residues. Germline V gene data show CDR1 as MNHNS and CDR2 as SASEGT. V lost 3 bases, J lost 3 bases, and 6 bases lay in between. The CDR3 DNA reads TGTGCCAGCAGTGATCTAAGCTACAATGAGCAGTTCTTC. Its translation is CASSDLSYNEQFF.

V is TRBV2 and J is TRBJ2-5; TRBD1 agrees at 11 bases. CDR3 length: 15 residues. CDR1 SNHLY and CDR2 FYNNEI come from the germline V gene. V was clipped by 5 bases and J by 5 bases; unmatched bases: 7. The CDR3 sequence is CASSKRTGGLETQYF. CDR3 DNA sequence: TGTGCCAGCAGTAAAAGGACAGGGGGCTTGGAGACCCAGTACTTC.

The chain joins TRBV19 to TRBJ2-5; D perhaps matches TRBD1 (6 bases). In germline, CDR1 is LNHDA, CDR2 SQIVND (reference sequence). CDR3 length: 15 residues. The V and J ends lost 5 bases and 0 bases respectively, with 13 bases between them. CDR3 region: CASSSGTSYQETQYF. The CDR3 region has the DNA TGTGCCAGTAGTTCCGGGACATCTTACCAAGAGACCCAGTACTTC. The whole variable domain, filled in from reference TRBV19 and TRBJ2-5, reads DGGITQSPKYLFRKEGQNVTLSCEQNLNHDAMYWYRQDPGQGLRLIYYSQIVNDFQKGDIAEGYSVSREKKESFPLTVTSAQKNPTAFYLCASSSGTSYQETQYFGPGTRLLVL.

The rearrangement uses TRBV9 and TRBJ2-1; 9 nucleotides line up with TRBD2. V was pared by 0 bases and J by 7 bases, with 8 bases of the junction left unmatched. This CDR3 comprises 16 residues. In germline, CDR1 is SGDLS, CDR2 YYNGEE. The CDR3 DNA is TGTGCCAGCAGCGTAGGACGCGGGAGGGCCGATAATGAGCAGTTCTTC. Translation gives CASSVGRGRADNEQFF. The full variable domain, its missing parts supplied by reference TRBV9 and TRBJ2-1, is DSGVTQTPKHLITATGQRVTLRCSPRSGDLSVYWYQQSLDQGLQFLIQYYNGEERAKGNILERFSAQQFPDLHSELNLSSLELGDSALYFCASSVGRGRADNEQFFGPGTRLTVL.

The chain couples TRBV28 to TRBJ2-7; the match to TRBD2 covers 11 bases. The CDR3 sequence is 16 residues long. Losses at the gene ends were 4 bases for V and 4 bases for J; bases not matched to a gene: 9. CDR1 is MDHEN, CDR2 SYDVKM, per germline. CDR3 DNA: TGTGCCAGCAGTTCCTCCTCTAGCGGGAGGCCTTACGAGCAGTACTTC. This sequence encodes CASSSSSSGRPYEQYF.

The chain has TRBV29-1 and TRBJ2-5, with 9 bases that match TRBD2. Germline lookup yields CDR1 SQVTM and CDR2 ANQGSEA. Unmatched junction bases numbered 6, after V lost 3 bases and J lost 4 bases. CDR3 length equals 14 residues. In DNA form, the CDR3 reads TGCAGCGTTGATGGGCTAGCGGGGACAGAGACCCAGTACTTC. This sequence encodes CSVDGLAGTETQYF.

This clone was observed once. V is TRBV6-5 and J is TRBJ1-3; TRBD1 matches 7 bases. This CDR3 region has 14 residues. Per germline, CDR1 MNHEY and CDR2 SVGAGI. V was clipped by 7 bases and J by 4 bases; unmatched bases: 7. CDR3 coding DNA: TGTGCCAGCAATACCAGACAGGGAGGAAACACCATATATTTT. Amino acids: CASNTRQGGNTIYF.

CDR3 in DNA: TGTGCCAGCAGCTTACGGGGAGTTTACCAAGAGACCCAGTACTTC. This translates into CASSLRGVYQETQYF. The chain couples TRBV13 to TRBJ2-5; TRBD2 is a possible D gene (5 bases). The V end was cut by 2 bases, the J end by 0 bases, with 10 bases between. There are 15 residues in the CDR3. Germline-derived CDR1 and CDR2 are PRHDT and FYEKMQ (reference sequence). Variable domain in full (rest from reference TRBV13 and TRBJ2-5): AAGVIQSPRHLIKEKRETATLKCYPIPRHDTVYWYQQGPGQDPQFLISFYEKMQSDKGSIPDRFSAQQFSDYHSELNMSSLELGDSALYFCASSLRGVYQETQYFGPGTRLLVL.

The V and J genes are TRBV15 and TRBJ1-1, with 8 bases fitting TRBD1. This CDR3 region has 15 residues. Germline assignment: CDR1 LNHNV and CDR2 YYDKDF (reference sequence). V was pared by 4 bases and J by 0 bases, with 4 bases of the junction left unmatched. The CDR3 reads CATSMRTGMNTEAFF. DNA for the CDR3: TGTGCCACCAGCATGCGGACAGGGATGAACACTGAAGCTTTCTTT.

The genes are TRBV5-1 and TRBJ1-1; no clear D. V was trimmed by 0 bases and J by 5 bases, leaving 8 bases between them. The CDR3 covers 13 residues. In germline, CDR1 is SGHRS, CDR2 YFSETQ. DNA of the CDR3: TGCGCCAGCAGCTTGGCCCGGAGAACTGAAGCTTTCTTT. Protein sequence: CASSLARRTEAFF. Supplemented by reference TRBV5-1 and TRBJ1-1, the full variable domain reads KAGVTQTPRYLIKTRGQQVTLSCSPISGHRSVSWYQQTPGQGLQFLFEYFSETQRNKGNFPGRFSGRQFSNSRSEMNVSTLELGDSALYLCASSLARRTEAFFGQGTRLTVV.

The chain is built from TRBV7-3 and TRBJ1-1, with 7 bases that match TRBD1. This CDR3 region has 16 residues. After removal of 1 base from V and 5 bases from J, the junction contained 10 bases not matched to a gene. Germline CDR1 SGHTA, CDR2 FQGTGA. CDR3 residues: CASSLMGWPGGTEAFF. The CDR3 nucleotides read TGTGCCAGCAGCTTAATGGGTTGGCCAGGGGGAACTGAAGCTTTCTTT. The variable domain in full, completed from reference TRBV7-3 and TRBJ1-1, reads GAGVSQTPSNKVTEKGKYVELRCDPISGHTALYWYRQSLGQGPEFLIYFQGTGAADDSGLPNDRFFAVRPEGSVSTLKIQRTERGDSAVYLCASSLMGWPGGTEAFFGQGTRLTVV.

This clone was detected a few times. The chain is built from TRBV2 and TRBJ1-2; maybe TRBD1 (6 bases). V lost 4 bases and J 2 bases, leaving 14 bases between the germline ends. The CDR3 extends over 15 amino acids. Germline CDR1 and CDR2: SNHLY and FYNNEI. In DNA, the CDR3 is TGTGCCAGCAGTGGAGGGGGTCCACAAAACTATGGCTACACCTTC. It translates to CASSGGGPQNYGYTF.

The V and J genes are TRBV12-2 and TRBJ1-5; whether TRBD1, the table's D call, matches the DNA was not checked. TRBV12-2 is tagged as a pseudogene. This CDR3 is built from 18 residues. CDR3 nucleotides: TGTGCAAGTCGCCCATCTGTCGGGACAGTGACGATGAATCAGCCCCAGCATTTT. Its protein is CASRPSVGTVTMNQPQHF.

The chain has TRBV7-9 and TRBJ2-7; 8 bases agree with TRBD2. The trim removed 5 bases at V and 5 bases at J, leaving 11 bases unmatched. Germline V CDR1 and CDR2: SEHNR, FQNEAQ (reference sequence). The CDR3 has 15 residues. CDR3 protein: CASSPRREGGDEQYF. DNA of the CDR3: TGTGCCAGCAGCCCTCGTCGGGAGGGGGGGGACGAGCAGTACTTC.

The chain has TRBV27 and TRBJ1-1; D may be TRBD1 (6 bases). The CDR3 spans 14 residues. CDR1 and CDR2 from the germline V gene are MNHEY and SMNVEV (reference sequence). The V and J ends lost 8 bases and 5 bases respectively, with 18 bases between them. The CDR3 region has the DNA TGTGCCAGCCGAAAGACAGGTAGAGGAACTGAAGCTTTCTTT. Amino acids: CASRKTGRGTEAFF.

This chain uses TRBV6-6 with TRBJ1-5, with 10 bases that match TRBD1. V was pared by 6 bases and J by 7 bases, with 6 bases of the junction left unmatched. The length of the CDR3 is 14 residues. Germline assignment: CDR1 MNHNY and CDR2 SVGAGI (reference sequence). The CDR3 DNA reads as TGTGCCAGCAGCCTCAGGACAGGGGGACAGCCCCAGCATTTT. Its translation is CASSLRTGGQPQHF.

The chain employs TRBV7-3 and TRBJ1-2; TRBD1 is a possible D gene (6 bases). The CDR3 extends over 13 amino acids. Deletions cut 5 bases from V and 5 bases from J, with 12 bases between. Germline V gives CDR1 SGHTA, CDR2 FQGTGA. CDR3 nucleotides: TGTGCCAGCAGCACCATACAGGGATATGGCTACACCTTC. It is translated as CASSTIQGYGYTF.